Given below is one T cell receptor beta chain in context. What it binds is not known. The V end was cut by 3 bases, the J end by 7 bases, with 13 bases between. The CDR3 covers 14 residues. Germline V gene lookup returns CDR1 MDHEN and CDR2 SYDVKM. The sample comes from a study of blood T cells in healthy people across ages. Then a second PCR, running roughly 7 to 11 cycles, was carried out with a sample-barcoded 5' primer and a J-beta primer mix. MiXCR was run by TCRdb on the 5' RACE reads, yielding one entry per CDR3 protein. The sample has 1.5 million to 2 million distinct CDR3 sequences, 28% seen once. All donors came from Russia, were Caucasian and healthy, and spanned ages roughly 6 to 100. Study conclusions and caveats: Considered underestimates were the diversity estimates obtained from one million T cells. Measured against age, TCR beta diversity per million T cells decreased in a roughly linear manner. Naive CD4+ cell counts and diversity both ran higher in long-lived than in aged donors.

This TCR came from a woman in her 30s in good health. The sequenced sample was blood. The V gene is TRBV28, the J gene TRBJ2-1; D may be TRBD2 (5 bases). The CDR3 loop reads CASSFTLSGNEQFF. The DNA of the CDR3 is TGTGCCAGCAGTTTCACCCTTTCGGGAAATGAGCAGTTCTTC.